A selection of T cell receptor beta chains follows, all from one sample in a study of early T cells in non-severe SARS-CoV-2 infection. Using its own MiXCR run on the 5' RACE reads, TCRdb lists one record per CDR3 protein. The sample records about 56,000 distinct CDR3 sequences, about 16% being singletons. The specimen comprised whole blood, sampled at baseline. These receptors were obtained from an adult who was a healthcare worker with PCR-confirmed SARS-CoV-2 infection or an uninfected control (not recorded which). CDR3s include the opening cysteine and the closing phenylalanine or tryptophan.

>TRBV7-9
CASSPKGPDTQYF
>TRBV12-3/TRBV12-4
CASGDGGFFTEAFF
>TRBV19
CASRTGPTYGYTF
>TRBV5-5
CASSPRGRLADYEQYF
>TRBV7-8
CASGSYNYGYTF
>TRBV14
CASSPLGVEKLFF
>TRBV5-1
CASSEAAGSSYEQYF
>TRBV27
CASSLPRDRAGNIQYF
>TRBV28
CASSLGLAGGETQYF
>TRBV6-1
CASRPEQGSYGYTF
>TRBV3-1
CASSQLAGDGNEQFF
>TRBV6-1
CASRVLAGGHNEQFF
>TRBV7-8
CASSLDFTGELFF
>TRBV20-1
CSAREPHFGYEQYF
>TRBV19
CASSNGQGFTDTQYF
>TRBV28
CASSPYPPGGGLTGANVLTF
>TRBV6-6
CASSYSRVTNEKLFF